This T cell receptor beta chain originates from a study of T cell clonotyping in hematopoietic cell transplantation. Turning to the study itself: Cytoreduction preceded collection of pretransplant recipient samples. Regarding the study as a whole: After transplant, recipient diversity fell while pathologically expanded clonotypes grew through day 180. Cells were unsorted, so CD4 and CD8 contributions were not separated. At the given depth, recipient repertoires were over 95% de novo clonotypes.

A remark on this clone: The antigen remains unidentified.

Time point given: recipient sample about 28 days before transplant, after cytoreduction. The CDR3 covers 19 residues. Trimming removed 8 bases from V and 0 bases from J; junction bases left unmatched: 19. Per the germline V gene, CDR1 is MDHEN and CDR2 is SYDVKM. Only in-frame clones appear in the TCRdb table, and some are missing; sequencing was by immunoSEQ multiplex PCR. The sample shows around 7,300 clones, 85% to 90% of them seen only once. The rearrangement uses TRBV28 and TRBJ1-1; 9 nucleotides align to TRBD1. The clonotype comes from a man under 40 with acute myeloid leukemia. Some clones in this sample may be carry-over from other donors' samples. The sample in question was peripheral blood mononuclear cells, obtained before stem cell transplant. The CDR3 DNA reads TGTGCCAGCCCGCCCGTCACCCGGGACAGGGCTATTCTGAACACTGAAGCTTTCTTT. Amino acid sequence: CASPPVTRDRAILNTEAFF.